This paragraph covers one T cell receptor beta chain sequence. This sample stems from a study of patients and donors after allogeneic stem cell transplantation. TCRdb redid the calling of the RT-PCR reads with MiXCR, one entry per CDR3 protein. This sample has about 960,000 distinct CDR3 sequences, with around 17% found just once. Germline trimming cut 6 bases from V and 4 bases from J; bases unmatched to any gene: 3. This CDR3 spans 13 amino acids. What was sequenced was blood, either unsorted or a sorted T cell fraction (not recorded which). The source of this sequence is a human donor who was either an allogeneic HSCT recipient or a stem cell or donor lymphocyte infusion donor (not recorded which). It is not recorded whose cells these are; they may come from a transplant donor. V and J are TRBV12-3 or TRBV12-4 and TRBJ1-1; 9 bases are shared with TRBD1. CDR3 loop: CASSGQGTTEAFF. DNA of the CDR3: TGTGCCAGCAGCGGACAGGGGACCACTGAAGCTTTCTTT.